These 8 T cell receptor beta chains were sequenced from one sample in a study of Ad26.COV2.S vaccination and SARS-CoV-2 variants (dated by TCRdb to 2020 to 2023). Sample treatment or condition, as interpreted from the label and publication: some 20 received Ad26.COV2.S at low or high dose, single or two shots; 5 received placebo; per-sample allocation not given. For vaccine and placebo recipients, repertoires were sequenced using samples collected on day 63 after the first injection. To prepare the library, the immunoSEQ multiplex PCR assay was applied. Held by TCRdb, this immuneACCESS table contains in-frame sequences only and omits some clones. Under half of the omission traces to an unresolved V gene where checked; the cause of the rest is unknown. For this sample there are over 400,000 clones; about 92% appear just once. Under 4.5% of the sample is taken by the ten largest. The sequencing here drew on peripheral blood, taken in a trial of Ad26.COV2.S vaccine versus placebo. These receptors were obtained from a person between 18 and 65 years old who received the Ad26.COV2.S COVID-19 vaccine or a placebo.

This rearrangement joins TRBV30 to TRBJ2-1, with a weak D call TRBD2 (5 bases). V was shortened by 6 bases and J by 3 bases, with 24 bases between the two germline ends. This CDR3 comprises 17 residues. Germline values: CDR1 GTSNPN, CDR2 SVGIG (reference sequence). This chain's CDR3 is CACQSPPGPRGYNEQFF. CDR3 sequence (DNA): TGTGCCTGCCAGAGTCCCCCGGGTCCCCGGGGCTACAATGAGCAGTTCTTC.

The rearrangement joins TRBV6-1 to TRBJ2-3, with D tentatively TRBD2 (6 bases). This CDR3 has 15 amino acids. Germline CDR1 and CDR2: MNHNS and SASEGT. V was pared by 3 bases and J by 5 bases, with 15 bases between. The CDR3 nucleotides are TGTGCCAGCAGTGAGTTGCGGGACGTGGGAGATACGCAGTATTTT. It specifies CASSELRDVGDTQYF.

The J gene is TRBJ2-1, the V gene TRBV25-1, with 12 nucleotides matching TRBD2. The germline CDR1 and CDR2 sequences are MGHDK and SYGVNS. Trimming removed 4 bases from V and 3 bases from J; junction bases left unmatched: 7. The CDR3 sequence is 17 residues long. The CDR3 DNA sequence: TGTGCCAGCAGTGCGGCTAGCGGGAGGGTGGGCTACAATGAGCAGTTCTTC. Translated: CASSAASGRVGYNEQFF.

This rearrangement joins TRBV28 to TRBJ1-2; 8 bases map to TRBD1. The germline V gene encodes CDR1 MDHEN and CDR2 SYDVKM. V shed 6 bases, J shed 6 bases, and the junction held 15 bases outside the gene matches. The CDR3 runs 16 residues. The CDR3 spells CASSPALARGRDGYTF. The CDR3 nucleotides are TGTGCCAGCAGCCCCGCCCTCGCCAGGGGGCGGGATGGCTACACCTTC.

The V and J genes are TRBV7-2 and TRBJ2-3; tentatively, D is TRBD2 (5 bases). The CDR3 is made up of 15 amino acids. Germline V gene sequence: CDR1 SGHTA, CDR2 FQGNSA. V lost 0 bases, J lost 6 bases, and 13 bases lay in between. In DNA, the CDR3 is TGTGCCAGCAGCTTAGCTAAACGAGGGCGCGATACGCAGTATTTT. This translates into CASSLAKRGRDTQYF.

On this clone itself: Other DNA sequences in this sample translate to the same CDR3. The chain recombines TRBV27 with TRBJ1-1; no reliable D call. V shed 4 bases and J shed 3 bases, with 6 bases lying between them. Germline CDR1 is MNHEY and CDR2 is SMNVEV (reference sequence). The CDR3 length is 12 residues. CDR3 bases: TGTGCCAGCAGTTCCGGCGACACTGAAGCTTTCTTT. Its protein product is CASSSGDTEAFF.

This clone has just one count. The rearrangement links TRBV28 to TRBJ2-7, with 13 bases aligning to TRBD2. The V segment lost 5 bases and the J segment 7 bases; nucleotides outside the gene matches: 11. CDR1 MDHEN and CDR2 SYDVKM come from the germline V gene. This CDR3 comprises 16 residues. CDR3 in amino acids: CASSDPRTSGRREQYF. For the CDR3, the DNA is TGTGCCAGCAGTGACCCTCGGACTAGCGGGAGAAGGGAGCAGTACTTC.

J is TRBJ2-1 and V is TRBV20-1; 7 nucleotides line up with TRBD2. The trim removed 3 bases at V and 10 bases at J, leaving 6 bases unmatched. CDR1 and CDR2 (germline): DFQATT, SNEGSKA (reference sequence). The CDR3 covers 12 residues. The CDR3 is CSASSGREEQFF. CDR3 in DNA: TGCAGTGCTAGTAGTGGGCGGGAGGAGCAGTTCTTC.